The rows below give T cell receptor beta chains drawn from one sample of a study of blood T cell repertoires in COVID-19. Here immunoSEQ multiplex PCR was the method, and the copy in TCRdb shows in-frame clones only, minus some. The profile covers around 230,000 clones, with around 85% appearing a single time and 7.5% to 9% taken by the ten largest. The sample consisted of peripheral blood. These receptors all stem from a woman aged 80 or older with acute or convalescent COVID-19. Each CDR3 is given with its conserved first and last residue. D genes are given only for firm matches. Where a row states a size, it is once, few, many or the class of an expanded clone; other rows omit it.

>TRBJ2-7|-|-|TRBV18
CASSQAGHEVEQYF
TGTGCCAGCTCTCAGGCAGGACATGAGGTCGAGCAGTACTTC
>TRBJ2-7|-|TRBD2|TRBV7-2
CASSTQRGPTYEQYF
TGTGCCAGCAGCACCCAGCGGGGGCCAACCTACGAGCAGTACTTC
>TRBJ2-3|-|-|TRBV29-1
CSVEALTDTQYF
TGCAGCGTTGAAGCCCTCACAGATACGCAGTATTTT
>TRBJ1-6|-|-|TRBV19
CASSAGAGNSPLHF
TGTGCCAGTAGTGCGGGGGCCGGTAATTCACCCCTCCACTTT
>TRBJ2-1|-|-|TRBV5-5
CASSVQVGVYNEQFF
TGTGCCAGCAGCGTCCAGGTGGGTGTCTACAATGAGCAGTTCTTC
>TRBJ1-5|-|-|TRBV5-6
CASSLAGGSQPQHF
TGTGCCAGCAGCTTGGCCGGGGGGAGCCAGCCCCAGCATTTT
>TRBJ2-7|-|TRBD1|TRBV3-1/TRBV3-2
CASSPGQGVYEQYF
TGTGCCAGCAGCCCGGGACAGGGAGTCTACGAGCAGTACTTC
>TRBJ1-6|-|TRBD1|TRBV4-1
CASSYLDRGNSPLHF
TGCGCCAGCAGCTACTTGGACAGGGGGAATTCACCCCTCCACTTT
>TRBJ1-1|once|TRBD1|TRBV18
CASSTYTRGTGEVAEAFF
TGTGCCAGCTCCACCTACACGAGGGGTACAGGGGAGGTAGCTGAAGCTTTCTTT
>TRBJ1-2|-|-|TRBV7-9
CASSFAGSYGYTF
TGTGCCAGCAGCTTCGCAGGGTCCTATGGCTACACCTTC
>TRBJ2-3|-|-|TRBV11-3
CASSLGQGADTDTQYF
TGTGCCAGCAGCTTAGGCCAAGGAGCGGATACAGATACGCAGTATTTT
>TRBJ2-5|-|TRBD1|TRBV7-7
CASSRDRQETQYF
TGTGCCAGCAGCCGGGACAGACAAGAGACCCAGTACTTC
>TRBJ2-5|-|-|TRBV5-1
CASSLEGETQYF
TGCGCCAGCAGCTTGGAGGGGGAGACCCAGTACTTC
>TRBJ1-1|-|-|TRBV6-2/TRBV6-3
CASSYQQGSEAFF
TGTGCCAGCAGTTACCAACAGGGATCTGAAGCTTTCTTT
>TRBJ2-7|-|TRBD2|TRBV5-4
CASSPTSGKHEQYF
TGTGCCAGCAGCCCCACTAGCGGGAAACACGAGCAGTACTTC
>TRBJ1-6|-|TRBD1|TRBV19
CASSPLTGGKDSPLHF
TGTGCCAGTAGTCCCCTCACAGGGGGCAAGGATTCACCCCTCCACTTT
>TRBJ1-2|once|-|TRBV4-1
CASSPLEPSTGIGRGYTF
TGCGCCAGCAGCCCTCTCGAACCGAGTACAGGGATCGGGAGGGGCTACACCTTC
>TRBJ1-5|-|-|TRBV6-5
CASKLGIWENQPQHF
TGTGCCAGCAAATTGGGGATATGGGAGAATCAGCCCCAGCATTTT
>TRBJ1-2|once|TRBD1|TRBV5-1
CASSPLRQGAQSGYTF
TGCGCCAGCAGCCCCCTACGGCAGGGGGCTCAATCTGGCTACACCTTC
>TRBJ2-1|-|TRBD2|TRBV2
CASYLAGGYNEQFF
TGTGCCAGCTACCTAGCGGGGGGCTACAATGAGCAGTTCTTC
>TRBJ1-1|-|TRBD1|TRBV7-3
CASSSRQGSTEAFF
TGTGCCAGCAGCTCTCGACAGGGTAGTACTGAAGCTTTCTTT
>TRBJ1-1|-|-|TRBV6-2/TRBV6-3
CASSYLIRRPNTEAFF
TGTGCCAGCAGTTACTTGATTAGGCGGCCTAACACTGAAGCTTTCTTT
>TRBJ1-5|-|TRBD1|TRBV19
CASSKGGRFQPQHF
TGTGCCAGTAGTAAAGGGGGCAGGTTTCAGCCCCAGCATTTT
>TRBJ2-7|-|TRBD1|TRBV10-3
CAISESWTGTYEQYF
TGTGCCATCAGTGAGTCGTGGACAGGGACCTACGAGCAGTACTTC
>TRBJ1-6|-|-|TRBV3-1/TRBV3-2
CASSGTRGRGSPLHF
TGTGCCAGCAGTGGGACACGCGGAAGGGGTTCACCCCTCCACTTT
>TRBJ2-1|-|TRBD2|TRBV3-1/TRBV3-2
CASSPGLAGGLMNEQFF
TGTGCCAGCAGCCCAGGACTAGCGGGAGGTTTAATGAATGAGCAGTTCTTC
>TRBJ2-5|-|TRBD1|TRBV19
CASSIGPGQGRLGIGKTQYF
TGTGCCAGTAGTATAGGCCCGGGACAGGGTCGTTTAGGGATCGGGAAGACCCAGTACTTC
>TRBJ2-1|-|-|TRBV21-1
CASSKVGDDGTWSYNEQFF
TGTGCCAGCAGCAAAGTAGGGGACGACGGGACATGGTCCTACAATGAGCAGTTCTTC
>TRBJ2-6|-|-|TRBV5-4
CASSFDRGSGANVLTF
TGTGCCAGCAGCTTTGACCGAGGCTCTGGGGCCAACGTCCTGACTTTC
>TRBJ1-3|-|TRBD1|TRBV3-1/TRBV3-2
CASSPTQGAGNTIYF
TGTGCCAGCAGCCCTACACAGGGGGCTGGAAACACCATATATTTT
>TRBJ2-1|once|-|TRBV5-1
CASSLATGRAYNEQFF
TGCGCCAGCAGCTTGGCCACAGGGAGAGCCTACAATGAGCAGTTCTTC
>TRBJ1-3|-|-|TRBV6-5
CASSSGRGTGNTIYF
TGTGCCAGCAGTTCGGGCAGGGGAACGGGAAACACCATATATTTT
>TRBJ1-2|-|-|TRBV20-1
CSARGLGGYTF
TGCAGTGCTAGGGGACTGGGGGGCTACACCTTC
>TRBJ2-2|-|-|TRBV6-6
CASSYPPSGELFF
TGTGCCAGCAGTTACCCCCCCTCCGGGGAGCTGTTTTTT
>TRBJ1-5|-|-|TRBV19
CASSMGKQPQHF
TGTGCCAGTAGTATGGGCAAACAGCCCCAGCATTTT
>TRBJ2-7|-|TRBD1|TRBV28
CASSPPGQGDYEQYF
TGTGCCAGCAGTCCCCCCGGACAGGGTGACTACGAGCAGTACTTC
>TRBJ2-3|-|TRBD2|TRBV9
CASSVATSGYTDTQYF
TGTGCCAGCAGCGTAGCGACTAGCGGGTACACAGATACGCAGTATTTT
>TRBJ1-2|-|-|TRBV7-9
CASSVASGPRGTYGYTF
TGTGCCAGCAGCGTAGCTTCTGGTCCCAGGGGCACCTATGGCTACACCTTC
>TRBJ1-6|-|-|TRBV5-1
CASSLVSGRNNSPLHF
TGCGCCAGCAGCTTGGTCTCAGGGCGAAATAATTCACCCCTCCACTTT
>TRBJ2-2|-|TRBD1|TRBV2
CASSERRGQTGELFF
TGTGCCAGCAGTGAACGCAGGGGGCAGACCGGGGAGCTGTTTTTT
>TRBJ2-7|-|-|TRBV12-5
CASGLGGGMGEQYF
TGTGCTAGTGGTTTGGGGGGAGGAATGGGCGAGCAGTACTTC
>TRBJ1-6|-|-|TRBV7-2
CASSTSVNSPLHF
TGTGCCAGCAGCACGTCAGTAAATTCACCCCTCCACTTT
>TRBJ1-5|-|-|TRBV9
CASSVDNGNQPQHF
TGTGCCAGCAGCGTAGACAACGGGAATCAGCCCCAGCATTTT
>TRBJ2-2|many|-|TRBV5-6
CASSPPGVNTGELFF
TGTGCCAGCAGCCCTCCGGGGGTGAACACCGGGGAGCTGTTTTTT
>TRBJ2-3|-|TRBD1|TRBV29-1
CSVESPQDRAGDTQYF
TGCAGCGTTGAAAGCCCCCAGGACAGGGCGGGGGATACGCAGTATTTT
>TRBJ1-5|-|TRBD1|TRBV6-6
CASAGTGINQPQHF
TGTGCCAGCGCAGGGACAGGTATCAATCAGCCCCAGCATTTT
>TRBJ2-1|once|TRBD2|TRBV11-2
CASGLAGQNNEQFF
TGTGCCAGCGGACTAGCGGGCCAAAACAATGAGCAGTTCTTC
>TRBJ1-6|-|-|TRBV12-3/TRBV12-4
CASSLGYSPLHF
TGTGCCAGCAGTCTCGGGTATTCACCCCTCCACTTT
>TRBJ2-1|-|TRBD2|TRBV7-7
CASSPRLAGDNEQFF
TGTGCCAGCAGCCCTAGACTAGCGGGAGACAATGAGCAGTTCTTC
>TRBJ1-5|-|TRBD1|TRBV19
CATLSRDRGFNQPQHF
TGTGCCACCCTAAGCCGGGACAGGGGATTCAATCAGCCCCAGCATTTT
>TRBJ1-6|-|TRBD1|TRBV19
CASSISSQGFSKNSPLHF
TGTGCCAGTAGTATATCCTCACAGGGGTTTTCGAAGAATTCACCCCTCCACTTT
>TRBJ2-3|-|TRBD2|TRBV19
CASSSRLAGEEDTQYF
TGTGCCAGTAGTAGTAGACTAGCGGGAGAGGAAGATACGCAGTATTTT
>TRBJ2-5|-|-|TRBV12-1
CASSFIVETQYF
TGTGCCAGCAGCTTTATCGTGGAGACCCAGTACTTC
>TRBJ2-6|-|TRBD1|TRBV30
CAWSSGQVFSGANVLTF
TGTGCCTGGAGCTCGGGACAGGTTTTCTCTGGGGCCAACGTCCTGACTTTC